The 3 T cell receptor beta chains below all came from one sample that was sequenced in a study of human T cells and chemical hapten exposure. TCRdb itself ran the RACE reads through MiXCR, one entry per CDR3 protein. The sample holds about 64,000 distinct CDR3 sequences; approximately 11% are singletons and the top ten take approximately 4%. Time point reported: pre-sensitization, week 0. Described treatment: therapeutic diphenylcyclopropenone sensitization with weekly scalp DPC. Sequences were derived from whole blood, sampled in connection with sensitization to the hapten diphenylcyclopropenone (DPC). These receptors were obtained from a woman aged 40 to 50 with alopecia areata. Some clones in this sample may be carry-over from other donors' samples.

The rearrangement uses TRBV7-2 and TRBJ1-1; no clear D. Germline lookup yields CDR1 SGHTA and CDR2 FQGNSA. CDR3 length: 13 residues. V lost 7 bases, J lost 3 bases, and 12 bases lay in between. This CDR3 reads CASTRPFDTEAFF. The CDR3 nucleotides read TGTGCCAGCACCAGACCTTTTGACACTGAAGCTTTCTTT.

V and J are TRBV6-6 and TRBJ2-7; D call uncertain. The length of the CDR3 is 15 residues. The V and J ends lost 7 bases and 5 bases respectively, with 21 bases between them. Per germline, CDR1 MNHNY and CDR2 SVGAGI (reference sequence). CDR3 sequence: CASTYTGGPTNEQYF. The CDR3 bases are TGTGCCAGCACCTATACCGGCGGCCCTACTAACGAGCAGTACTTC.

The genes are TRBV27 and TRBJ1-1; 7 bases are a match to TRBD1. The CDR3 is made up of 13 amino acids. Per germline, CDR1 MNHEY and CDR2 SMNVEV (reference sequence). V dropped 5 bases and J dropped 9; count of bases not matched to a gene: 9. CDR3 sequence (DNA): TGTGCCAGCAGTCCGCCGGGACAGAATAAAGCTTTCTTT. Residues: CASSPPGQNKAFF.